One sample yielded the 14 T cell receptor beta chains listed below, sequenced in a study of cytomegalovirus exposure and HLA in healthy donors. Primers included in the PCR were 60 Vbeta and 13 Jbeta primers. The data were produced by immunoSEQ multiplex PCR, yet TCRdb's version contains in-frame clones alone and is incomplete. The sample contains around 200,000 clones, about four fifths of which appear only once. Sequenced: PBMCs. These receptors all stem from a man aged 45 to 65 in good health and CMV-seronegative.

The chain is built from TRBV18 and TRBJ2-3; no clear D. The germline gives CDR1 KGHSH, CDR2 LQKENI. This CDR3 spans 13 amino acids. V was trimmed by 2 bases and J by 0 bases, leaving 3 bases between them. CDR3: CASSPYSTDTQYF. CDR3 DNA sequence: TGTGCCAGCTCACCATATAGCACAGATACGCAGTATTTT.

This clone appeared a few times. The V and J genes are TRBV4-1 and TRBJ1-5, with D hard to call. This CDR3 has 17 residues. CDR1 and CDR2 (germline): MGHRA, YSYEKL. Between the trimmed V and J ends, which lost 0 bases and 2 bases, there was a span of 14 bases. The CDR3 reads CASSQEASGKGNQPQHF. CDR3 nucleotides: TGCGCCAGCAGCCAAGAGGCATCGGGGAAAGGCAATCAGCCCCAGCATTTT.

This clone was seen a single time. The chain couples TRBV5-1 to TRBJ2-1, with 9 bases identical to TRBD1. Germline assignment: CDR1 SGHRS and CDR2 YFSETQ. The V and J ends lost 3 bases and 2 bases, in that order; junction bases with no gene match: 6. The CDR3 has 16 residues. The DNA for the CDR3 is TGCGCCAGCAGCTGGGCCGGGACAGGGACCTACAATGAGCAGTTCTTC. Translating it yields CASSWAGTGTYNEQFF.

This clone was counted a single time. The genes are TRBV4-2 and TRBJ2-1; 11 positions match TRBD1. Germline trimming cut 4 bases from V and 4 bases from J; bases unmatched to any gene: 3. The CDR3 runs 15 residues. Looked up from germline, CDR1 is LGHNA and CDR2 is YNFKEQ. DNA for the CDR3: TGTGCCAGCAGCCGGGGACAGGGGGGGTACAATGAGCAGTTCTTC. It yields the protein CASSRGQGGYNEQFF.

This clone was seen just once. The chain joins TRBV18 to TRBJ2-2; 10 bases map to TRBD2. Germline CDR1 and CDR2: KGHSH and LQKENI. Trimming at V came to 2 bases and at J to 6 bases, leaving 12 bases not matched to a gene. The CDR3 loop spans 18 amino acids. The CDR3 region has the DNA TGTGCCAGCTCACCAAACCTAGCGGGAGACTTCGGGGCCGGGGAGCTGTTTTTT. Its translation is CASSPNLAGDFGAGELFF. Combining the CDR3 with reference TRBV18 and TRBJ2-2 gives the whole variable domain NAGVMQNPRHLVRRRGQEARLRCSPMKGHSHVYWYRQLPEEGLKFMVYLQKENIIDESGMPKERFSAEFPKEGPSILRIQQVVRGDSAAYFCASSPNLAGDFGAGELFFGEGSRLTVL.

The V call is TRBV18, the J call TRBJ2-3; possibly TRBD1 for D (5 bases). CDR1 and CDR2 (germline): KGHSH, LQKENI. The V end lost 3 bases, the J end lost 6 bases, and 13 bases lay between the germline ends. The CDR3 is 14 residues long. The CDR3 is CASSPGQGTDTQYF. For the CDR3, the DNA is TGTGCCAGCTCACCGGGGCAGGGAACGGATACGCAGTATTTT.

The chain carries TRBV28 and TRBJ2-7; 9 bases map to TRBD1. Trimming cost V 4 bases and J 3 bases; bases outside gene matches: 7. This CDR3 has 15 amino acids. Germline V gene sequence: CDR1 MDHEN, CDR2 SYDVKM. CDR3 amino acids: CASSSKGQGRYEQYF. The DNA of the CDR3 is TGTGCCAGCAGTTCCAAGGGACAGGGTCGCTACGAGCAGTACTTC.

This rearrangement joins TRBV27 to TRBJ1-2; unclear D gene. From germline, CDR1 is MNHEY and CDR2 SMNVEV (reference sequence). Trimming left V 3 bases short and J 2 bases short, with 13 bases between. The CDR3 has 15 residues. CDR3 in amino acids: CASSFLGGLNYGYTF. Here the CDR3 DNA reads TGTGCCAGCAGTTTCCTGGGAGGATTGAACTATGGCTACACCTTC.

J is TRBJ2-3 and V is TRBV4-1, with 7 bases lining up with TRBD2. From germline, CDR1 is MGHRA and CDR2 YSYEKL. The CDR3 runs 17 residues. Losses at the gene ends were 0 bases for V and 2 bases for J; bases not matched to a gene: 8. CDR3 in DNA: TGCGCCAGCAGCCAAGATCGTCAAGCGGGGAACACAGATACGCAGTATTTT. Protein sequence: CASSQDRQAGNTDTQYF.

This chain links TRBV7-2 with TRBJ2-7; 9 bases fit TRBD2. CDR1 SGHTA and CDR2 FQGNSA come from the germline V gene. The length of the CDR3 is 15 residues. V shed 5 bases and J 1 base; nucleotides not matched to a gene: 6. CDR3 residues: CASSVRGGFSYEQYF. CDR3 nucleotide sequence: TGTGCCAGCAGCGTGCGGGGGGGGTTTTCCTACGAGCAGTACTTC.

DNA for the CDR3: TGTGCCAGCAGCTTAGGACGACTAGCGGATACCTACGAGCAGTACTTC. This sequence encodes CASSLGRLADTYEQYF. This chain joins TRBV7-9 and TRBJ2-7; 9 nucleotides line up with TRBD2. This CDR3 has 16 amino acids. Germline CDR1 SEHNR, CDR2 FQNEAQ (reference sequence). V dropped 1 base and J dropped 2; count of bases not matched to a gene: 6.

This CDR3 is CASSLRTSGSSTDTQYF. The DNA of the CDR3 is TGTGCCAGCAGCTTAAGAACTAGCGGGAGTAGCACAGATACGCAGTATTTT. This sequence joins TRBV7-9 and TRBJ2-3; 11 nucleotides align to TRBD2. The CDR3 runs 17 residues. V shed 2 bases and J 0 bases; nucleotides not matched to a gene: 4. Germline CDR1 is SEHNR and CDR2 is FQNEAQ (reference sequence).

Only one count was recorded for this clone. V usage is TRBV19 and J usage is TRBJ2-1; D perhaps matches TRBD2 (5 bases). CDR1 and CDR2 (germline): LNHDA, SQIVND (reference sequence). Trimming removed 4 bases from V and 5 bases from J, with 12 bases in between. This CDR3 comprises 14 residues. The CDR3 loop is CASSRRGTNNEQFF. The CDR3 DNA reads as TGTGCCAGTAGTAGACGGGGAACCAACAATGAGCAGTTCTTC.

The chain combines TRBV19 with TRBJ2-6; the D gene is possibly TRBD1 (6 bases). The CDR3 contains 16 residues. Germline CDR1 LNHDA, CDR2 SQIVND (reference sequence). Trimming cost V 4 bases and J 4 bases, with 14 bases left between them. The CDR3 here is CASSTGQNSGANVLTF. Here the CDR3 DNA reads TGTGCCAGTAGTACCGGACAGAACTCAGGGGCCAACGTCCTGACTTTC.